This record looks at one T cell receptor (beta chain) sequence and its context. The antigen remains unidentified. This specimen belongs to a study of metastatic and nonmetastatic thyroid tumors. Study background: The comparison covered peripheral blood and tumor or nodule tissue in malignant and benign thyroid patients.

Findings of the study overall: As reported, TCR beta diversity in blood and tumor was significantly higher in malignant thyroid tumors than in benign nodules.

TCRdb re-clonotyped the PCR reads through MiXCR. The sample contains 15,000 to 20,000 clones, around a third of which appear only once. Patients had received no treatment of any kind before thyroid surgery. Trimming cost V 7 bases and J 4 bases, with 14 bases left between them. The CDR3 has 14 residues. Looked up from germline, CDR1 is DFQATT and CDR2 is SNEGSKA (reference sequence). The rearrangement uses TRBV20-1 and TRBJ2-6; D ambiguous. The sequenced sample consisted of tumor tissue. The clonotype originates from a male donor with papillary thyroid cancer or a benign thyroid nodule (not recorded which). Some clones in this sample may be carry-over from other donors' samples. The CDR3 loop reads CSVPGAYGANVLTF. The CDR3 nucleotides are TGCAGTGTCCCCGGAGCGTACGGGGCCAACGTCCTGACTTTC.